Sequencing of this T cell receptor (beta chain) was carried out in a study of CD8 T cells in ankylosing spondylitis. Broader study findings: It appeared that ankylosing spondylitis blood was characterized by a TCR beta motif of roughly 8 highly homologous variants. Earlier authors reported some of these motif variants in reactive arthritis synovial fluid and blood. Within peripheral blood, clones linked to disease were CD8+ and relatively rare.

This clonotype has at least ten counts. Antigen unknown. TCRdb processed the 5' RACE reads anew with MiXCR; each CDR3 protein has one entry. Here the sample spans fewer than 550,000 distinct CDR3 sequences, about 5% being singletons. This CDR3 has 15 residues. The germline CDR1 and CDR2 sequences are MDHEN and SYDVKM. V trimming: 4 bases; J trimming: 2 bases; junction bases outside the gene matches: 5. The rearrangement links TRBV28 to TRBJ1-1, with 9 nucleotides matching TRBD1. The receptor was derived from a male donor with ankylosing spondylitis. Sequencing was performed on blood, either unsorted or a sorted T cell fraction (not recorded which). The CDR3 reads CASSSPTGGNTEAFF. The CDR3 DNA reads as TGTGCCAGCAGTTCACCGACAGGGGGAAACACTGAAGCTTTCTTT. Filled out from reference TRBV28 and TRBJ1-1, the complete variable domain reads DVKVTQSSRYLVKRTGEKVFLECVQDMDHENMFWYRQDPGLGLRLIYFSYDVKMKEKGDIPEGYSVSREKKERFSLILESASTNQTSMYLCASSSPTGGNTEAFFGQGTRLTVV.